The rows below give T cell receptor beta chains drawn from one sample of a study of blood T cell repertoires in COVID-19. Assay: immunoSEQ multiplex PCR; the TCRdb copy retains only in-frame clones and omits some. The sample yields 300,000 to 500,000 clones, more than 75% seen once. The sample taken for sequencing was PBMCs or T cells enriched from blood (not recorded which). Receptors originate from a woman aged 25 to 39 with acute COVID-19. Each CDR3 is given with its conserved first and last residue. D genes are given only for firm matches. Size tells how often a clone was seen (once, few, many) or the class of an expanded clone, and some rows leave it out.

CDR3 protein: CASSPGLAGRGTGELFF
CDR3 DNA: TGTGCCAGCAGCCCGGGACTAGCGGGAAGGGGGACCGGGGAGCTGTTTTTT
J gene: TRBJ2-2
clone size: -
D gene: TRBD2
V gene: TRBV7-3

CDR3 protein: CASSLQGADNQPQHF
CDR3 DNA: TGTGCCAGCAGCCTACAGGGGGCAGACAATCAGCCCCAGCATTTT
J gene: TRBJ1-5
clone size: -
D gene: TRBD1
V gene: TRBV9

CDR3 protein: CAIRDGLAGNTGELFF
CDR3 DNA: TGTGCCATCAGGGATGGACTAGCGGGCAACACCGGGGAGCTGTTTTTT
J gene: TRBJ2-2
clone size: -
D gene: TRBD2
V gene: TRBV10-3

CDR3 protein: CASIARDRVGESFF
CDR3 DNA: TGTGCCAGCATAGCGAGGGACAGGGTTGGGGAGTCTTTCTTT
J gene: TRBJ1-1
clone size: -
D gene: TRBD1
V gene: TRBV2

CDR3 protein: CASSLEQTGIAGELFF
CDR3 DNA: TGCGCCAGCAGCTTGGAACAGACAGGGATTGCCGGGGAGCTGTTTTTT
J gene: TRBJ2-2
clone size: -
D gene: TRBD1
V gene: TRBV5-1

CDR3 protein: CASSVAGGQISGNTIYF
CDR3 DNA: TGTGCCAGCAGCGTAGCTGGGGGACAAATCTCTGGAAACACCATATATTTT
J gene: TRBJ1-3
clone size: -
D gene: -
V gene: TRBV9

CDR3 protein: CASSLYGGLNEKLFF
CDR3 DNA: TGCGCCAGCAGCTTGTACGGGGGATTGAATGAAAAACTGTTTTTT
J gene: TRBJ1-4
clone size: -
D gene: -
V gene: TRBV5-1

CDR3 protein: CASSIGSGGYYEQYF
CDR3 DNA: TGTGCCAGTAGTATAGGAAGCGGGGGCTACTACGAGCAGTACTTC
J gene: TRBJ2-7
clone size: -
D gene: TRBD2
V gene: TRBV19

CDR3 protein: CASSPEVRQPQHF
CDR3 DNA: TGTGCCAGCTCACCTGAGGTTCGTCAGCCCCAGCATTTT
J gene: TRBJ1-5
clone size: -
D gene: -
V gene: TRBV18

CDR3 protein: CASRKIAGGPDQYF
CDR3 DNA: TGTGCCAGCAGGAAAATAGCGGGGGGGCCGGATCAGTATTTT
J gene: TRBJ2-3
clone size: -
D gene: TRBD2
V gene: TRBV28

CDR3 protein: CASSLPGGGPYNEQFF
CDR3 DNA: TGTGCCAGCAGCCTACCGGGGGGAGGACCTTACAATGAGCAGTTCTTC
J gene: TRBJ2-1
clone size: -
D gene: TRBD2
V gene: TRBV3-1/TRBV3-2

CDR3 protein: CATSRVGARWGNTIYF
CDR3 DNA: TGTGCCACCAGCAGAGTAGGGGCGCGGTGGGGAAACACCATATATTTT
J gene: TRBJ1-3
clone size: -
D gene: -
V gene: TRBV15

CDR3 protein: CSASSQNSNQPQHF
CDR3 DNA: TGCAGTGCTAGTAGTCAGAATAGCAATCAGCCCCAGCATTTT
J gene: TRBJ1-5
clone size: -
D gene: -
V gene: TRBV20-1

CDR3 protein: CSVESSTLAEAFF
CDR3 DNA: TGCAGCGTTGAAAGTTCGACACTGGCTGAAGCTTTCTTT
J gene: TRBJ1-1
clone size: -
D gene: -
V gene: TRBV29-1

CDR3 protein: CASRISPTDTQYF
CDR3 DNA: TGCGCCAGCAGAATTTCCCCGACAGATACGCAGTATTTT
J gene: TRBJ2-3
clone size: -
D gene: -
V gene: TRBV5-1

CDR3 protein: CASSLGQTLANEKLFF
CDR3 DNA: TGTGCCAGCAGCTTAGGACAGACGCTGGCTAATGAAAAACTGTTTTTT
J gene: TRBJ1-4
clone size: -
D gene: -
V gene: TRBV7-6

CDR3 protein: CASSQLEGRVTEAFF
CDR3 DNA: TGCGCCAGCAGCCAGTTGGAGGGGCGAGTAACTGAAGCTTTCTTT
J gene: TRBJ1-1
clone size: -
D gene: -
V gene: TRBV5-1

CDR3 protein: CASSLVPGSTGELFF
CDR3 DNA: TGCGCCAGCAGCTTGGTTCCAGGGTCAACCGGGGAGCTGTTTTTT
J gene: TRBJ2-2
clone size: few
D gene: -
V gene: TRBV5-1

CDR3 protein: CASTLSRLAVATQYF
CDR3 DNA: TGTGCCAGCACCCTTTCCCGACTAGCTGTTGCCACGCAGTATTTT
J gene: TRBJ2-3
clone size: once
D gene: TRBD2
V gene: TRBV6-5

CDR3 protein: CASSRQDFQALHF
CDR3 DNA: TGCGCCAGCAGCCGTCAGGACTTTCAGGCCCTCCACTTT
J gene: TRBJ1-6
clone size: -
D gene: -
V gene: TRBV5-1

CDR3 protein: CASSQRLPGQGVHEQYF
CDR3 DNA: TGCGCCAGCAGCCAACGCCTCCCGGGACAGGGGGTCCACGAGCAGTACTTC
J gene: TRBJ2-7
clone size: -
D gene: TRBD1
V gene: TRBV5-1

CDR3 protein: CASTETGNAEAFF
CDR3 DNA: TGTGCCAGCACCGAAACAGGGAACGCTGAAGCTTTCTTT
J gene: TRBJ1-1
clone size: -
D gene: -
V gene: TRBV5-8

CDR3 protein: CASSLVRQYNEQFF
CDR3 DNA: TGTGCCAGCAGCTTAGTTCGACAGTACAATGAGCAGTTCTTC
J gene: TRBJ2-1
clone size: -
D gene: -
V gene: TRBV7-2

CDR3 protein: CASSEAGTANTGELFF
CDR3 DNA: TGTGCCAGCAGTGAAGCCGGGACAGCCAACACCGGGGAGCTGTTTTTT
J gene: TRBJ2-2
clone size: -
D gene: TRBD1
V gene: TRBV2

CDR3 protein: CASSPGLAGSYNEQFF
CDR3 DNA: TGCGCCAGCAGCCCAGGACTAGCGGGGTCATACAATGAGCAGTTCTTC
J gene: TRBJ2-1
clone size: -
D gene: TRBD2
V gene: TRBV4-3

CDR3 protein: CASSQADRGSEAFF
CDR3 DNA: TGTGCCAGCAGCCAAGCGGACAGGGGATCTGAAGCTTTCTTT
J gene: TRBJ1-1
clone size: -
D gene: TRBD1
V gene: TRBV4-2

CDR3 protein: CASSVEPGTGGNTEAFF
CDR3 DNA: TGTGCCAGCAGCGTAGAGCCGGGGACAGGGGGTAACACTGAAGCTTTCTTT
J gene: TRBJ1-1
clone size: once
D gene: TRBD1
V gene: TRBV9

CDR3 protein: CASKLSGGTEAFF
CDR3 DNA: TGCGCCAGCAAGTTGTCCGGGGGCACTGAAGCTTTCTTT
J gene: TRBJ1-1
clone size: -
D gene: -
V gene: TRBV5-1

CDR3 protein: CASSLEQGGTGELFF
CDR3 DNA: TGTGCCAGCAGCTTAGAACAGGGGGGTACCGGGGAGCTGTTTTTT
J gene: TRBJ2-2
clone size: -
D gene: TRBD1
V gene: TRBV11-3

CDR3 protein: CSAHRGYGYTF
CDR3 DNA: TGCAGTGCTCACAGGGGCTATGGCTACACCTTC
J gene: TRBJ1-2
clone size: -
D gene: TRBD1
V gene: TRBV20-1

CDR3 protein: CASSYRMTSGGHTDTQYF
CDR3 DNA: TGTGCCAGCAGCTACCGAATGACTAGCGGGGGGCACACAGATACGCAGTATTTT
J gene: TRBJ2-3
clone size: -
D gene: TRBD2
V gene: TRBV11-2

CDR3 protein: CASSPSVTYNSPLHF
CDR3 DNA: TGTGCCAGCAGTCCATCGGTCACCTATAATTCACCCCTCCACTTT
J gene: TRBJ1-6
clone size: -
D gene: -
V gene: TRBV27

CDR3 protein: CAWSVRTDTQYF
CDR3 DNA: TGTGCCTGGAGTGTACGGACAGATACGCAGTATTTT
J gene: TRBJ2-3
clone size: -
D gene: -
V gene: TRBV30

CDR3 protein: CASSSQANYGYTF
CDR3 DNA: TGTGCCAGCAGCTCACAAGCTAACTATGGCTACACCTTC
J gene: TRBJ1-2
clone size: -
D gene: -
V gene: TRBV7-8

CDR3 protein: CASSPPGTSGGYEQYF
CDR3 DNA: TGTGCCAGCAGCCCCCCCGGGACTAGCGGGGGCTACGAGCAGTACTTC
J gene: TRBJ2-7
clone size: -
D gene: TRBD2
V gene: TRBV3-1/TRBV3-2

CDR3 protein: CASSIAPRTGVQYF
CDR3 DNA: TGTGCCAGTAGTATCGCCCCTCGGACTGGGGTTCAGTACTTC
J gene: TRBJ2-4
clone size: once
D gene: -
V gene: TRBV19

CDR3 protein: CASTQTGNAPLHF
CDR3 DNA: TGTGCCAGCACCCAAACGGGGAACGCACCCCTCCACTTT
J gene: TRBJ1-6
clone size: -
D gene: -
V gene: TRBV6-5

CDR3 protein: CASSVDRGQKDGYTF
CDR3 DNA: TGCGCCAGCAGTGTGGACAGGGGGCAAAAAGATGGCTACACCTTC
J gene: TRBJ1-2
clone size: once
D gene: TRBD1
V gene: TRBV10-1

CDR3 protein: CASSLRGFADTQYF
CDR3 DNA: TGTGCCAGCAGTTTGCGGGGGTTCGCAGATACGCAGTATTTT
J gene: TRBJ2-3
clone size: -
D gene: TRBD2
V gene: TRBV6-5

CDR3 protein: CASSWGLANTGELFF
CDR3 DNA: TGTGCCAGCAGTTGGGGACTAGCGAACACCGGGGAGCTGTTTTTT
J gene: TRBJ2-2
clone size: -
D gene: TRBD2
V gene: TRBV2

CDR3 protein: CASSLTAFPGELFF
CDR3 DNA: TGTGCCAGCAGCTTAACTGCCTTTCCCGGGGAGCTGTTTTTT
J gene: TRBJ2-2
clone size: -
D gene: -
V gene: TRBV7-2

CDR3 protein: CASSPDRYNEQFF
CDR3 DNA: TGTGCCAGCTCACCGGACAGATACAATGAGCAGTTCTTC
J gene: TRBJ2-1
clone size: few
D gene: -
V gene: TRBV18

CDR3 protein: CAWSPPNTYLANVLTF
CDR3 DNA: TGTGCCTGGAGCCCCCCGAACACGTATTTAGCCAACGTCCTGACTTTC
J gene: TRBJ2-6
clone size: -
D gene: -
V gene: TRBV30

CDR3 protein: CASSLDSVNTEAFF
CDR3 DNA: TGTGCCAGCAGCTTAGATTCTGTGAACACTGAAGCTTTCTTT
J gene: TRBJ1-1
clone size: -
D gene: -
V gene: TRBV7-9

CDR3 protein: CASSPPGQGRDQPQHF
CDR3 DNA: TGTGCCAGCAGCCCACCCGGACAGGGGAGGGATCAGCCCCAGCATTTT
J gene: TRBJ1-5
clone size: -
D gene: TRBD1
V gene: TRBV3-1/TRBV3-2